The 14 T cell receptor beta chains below were found in one sample sequenced in a study of beta chain features in type 1 diabetes. The entirety of the isolated RNA underwent reverse transcription, so expressed TCRB transcripts were sequenced. Assay: immunoSEQ multiplex PCR; the TCRdb copy retains only in-frame clones and omits some. The profile shows roughly 250,000 clones, more than 9% of them singletons. Source material: naive CD4+ T cells from blood. The receptor set was obtained from a woman aged 18-29 years in good health.

This rearrangement joins TRBV30 to TRBJ2-5; D gene ambiguous. V shed 2 bases and J shed 5 bases, with 9 bases lying between them. CDR1 and CDR2 (germline): GTSNPN, SVGIG (reference sequence). CDR3 length: 12 residues. The CDR3 nucleotides are TGTGCCTGGAGTAGGCTAGTGGAGACCCAGTACTTC. It is translated as CAWSRLVETQYF.

This chain uses TRBV6-1 with TRBJ1-5; D may be TRBD1 (5 bases). The V end was cut by 10 bases, the J end by 5 bases, with 18 bases between. Germline values: CDR1 MNHNS, CDR2 SASEGT. The CDR3 sequence is 14 residues long. Here the CDR3 reads CAISLGGVDQPQHF. As DNA, the CDR3 is TGTGCCATCTCCCTGGGGGGAGTCGATCAGCCCCAGCATTTT.

J is TRBJ2-1 and V is TRBV2; 7 bases line up with TRBD1. V lost 4 bases and J lost 3; bases outside the gene matches: 6. Looked up from germline, CDR1 is SNHLY and CDR2 is FYNNEI. The CDR3 is made up of 15 amino acids. The CDR3 DNA is TGTGCCAGCAGTGTCGAGAGGGGGCTCTACAATGAGCAGTTCTTC. Its translation is CASSVERGLYNEQFF.

In its sample, this clone was seen a few times. The V gene is TRBV13, the J gene TRBJ1-6; D possibly corresponds to TRBD1 (5 bases). V shed 5 bases and J shed 5 bases, with 16 bases lying between them. CDR3 length: 16 amino acids. The V gene's germline CDR1 is PRHDT and CDR2 FYEKMQ (reference sequence). The CDR3 sequence is CASSDRGDLNNSPLHF. CDR3 in DNA: TGTGCCAGCAGCGACCGTGGGGACTTGAATAATTCACCCCTCCACTTT.

The V and J genes are TRBV5-1 and TRBJ1-1; D might be TRBD1 (5 bases). V shed 2 bases and J shed 0 bases, with 11 bases lying between them. This CDR3 has 15 amino acids. Germline CDR1 is SGHRS and CDR2 is YFSETQ. Here the CDR3 reads CASSLSTDMNTEAFF. CDR3 nucleotide sequence: TGCGCCAGCAGCTTATCGACAGACATGAACACTGAAGCTTTCTTT.

This clone has a handful of counts. This chain uses TRBV7-8 with TRBJ2-3; no reliable D call. CDR3 length: 14 residues. Germline V gene lookup returns CDR1 SGHVS and CDR2 FQNEAQ. V was shortened by 0 bases and J by 4 bases, with 8 bases between the two germline ends. The CDR3 region is CASSLARTADTQYF. The CDR3 DNA sequence: TGTGCCAGCAGCTTAGCTCGTACTGCAGATACGCAGTATTTT.

This clone was counted a few times. The chain employs TRBV7-3 and TRBJ2-6; TRBD1 might be the D (6 bases). The CDR3 contains 17 residues. With 5 bases removed from V and 0 bases from J, the gap between germline ends came to 14 bases. CDR1 SGHTA and CDR2 FQGTGA come from the germline V gene. CDR3 amino acids: CASSLDSLSSGANVLTF. The DNA for the CDR3 is TGTGCCAGCAGCCTGGACAGCTTGAGCTCTGGGGCCAACGTCCTGACTTTC.

The rearrangement links TRBV27 to TRBJ2-2, with TRBD2 matching 7 bases. This CDR3 has 16 residues. Germline CDR1 and CDR2: MNHEY and SMNVEV (reference sequence). V dropped 7 bases and J dropped 7; count of bases not matched to a gene: 15. CDR3 loop: CASKSSGTTLVGELFF. In DNA, the CDR3 is TGTGCCAGCAAATCTAGCGGAACTACTTTGGTCGGGGAGCTGTTTTTT.

The CDR3 nucleotides read TGTGCCATCAGTGAGGAAACAGGAGAGAGCGCTGAAGCTTTCTTT. It yields the protein CAISEETGESAEAFF. The chain recombines TRBV10-3 with TRBJ1-1; maybe TRBD1 (5 bases). V lost 2 bases to trimming and J lost 6 bases, with 16 bases between them. This CDR3 is built from 15 residues. The V gene's germline CDR1 is ENHRY and CDR2 SYGVKD.

The sample holds a few counts of this clone. The J gene is TRBJ1-5, the V gene TRBV18, with 7 bases that match TRBD1. Germline CDR1 is KGHSH and CDR2 is LQKENI. The CDR3 extends over 14 amino acids. The V gene end was trimmed by 2 bases and the J gene end by 6 bases; junction bases not matched to a gene: 4. The CDR3 DNA follows: TGTGCCAGCTCACCAGACAGGGCCCCTCAGCCCCAGCATTTT. Protein product: CASSPDRAPQPQHF.

The V gene is TRBV21-1, the J gene TRBJ1-5; the table names TRBD1, a call not compared with the DNA. TRBV21-1 corresponds to a pseudogene. This CDR3 comprises 17 residues. CDR3 coding DNA: TGTGCCAGCAGCAAAACCTTGTACAGGGGGAGCAATCAGCCCCAGCATTTT. As protein: CASSKTLYRGSNQPQHF.

V gene TRBV25-1 combines with J gene TRBJ1-2; D perhaps matches TRBD1 (6 bases). Trimming shortened V by 6 bases and J by 4 bases, and 9 bases separated the two germline ends. The CDR3 sequence is 12 residues long. Germline V lookup: CDR1 MGHDK, CDR2 SYGVNS. As DNA, the CDR3 is TGTGCCAGCAGGGACAGCCTCTATGGCTACACCTTC. Its protein is CASRDSLYGYTF.

V is TRBV5-1 and J is TRBJ2-2; the D gene is possibly TRBD1 (5 bases). The germline V and J ends were trimmed by 0 bases and 6 bases, with 15 bases remaining between them. CDR1 is SGHRS, CDR2 YFSETQ, per germline. This CDR3 has 16 residues. The CDR3 region has the DNA TGCGCCAGCAGCTTGGTAAAGCAGGGTAATTCCGGGGAGCTGTTTTTT. Its protein is CASSLVKQGNSGELFF.

This clone was seen more than once but under ten times. This chain uses TRBV2 with TRBJ1-2, with 7 nucleotides matching TRBD1. V shed 2 bases and J 3 bases; nucleotides not matched to a gene: 15. CDR3 length: 18 amino acids. Germline CDR1 and CDR2: SNHLY and FYNNEI. CDR3: CASSEIPSTPGGDYGYTF. CDR3 coding DNA: TGTGCCAGCAGTGAAATCCCTTCGACGCCAGGGGGTGACTATGGCTACACCTTC.